This TCR beta chain came from a study of blood T cells in healthy people across ages. Notes on this clonotype: The antigen remains undetermined.

A second PCR, run for roughly 7 to 11 cycles, used a sample-barcoded 5' primer plus a J-beta primer mix. TCRdb re-derived calls from the 5' RACE reads in MiXCR, one entry per CDR3 protein. Of 700,000 to 900,000 distinct CDR3 sequences detected, approximately 53% appear once; the ten largest clones hold about 42%. This CDR3 has 14 amino acids. Trimming took 7 bases from V and 2 from J, leaving 12 bases between them. The germline gives CDR1 WSHSY, CDR2 SAAADI. General study findings and limits: Bulk PBMC profiling left naive and antigen-experienced comparisons inconclusive.

The rearrangement links TRBV10-2 to TRBJ2-1; D uncertain. Material for sequencing was blood. The clonotype was recovered from a man older than 75 in good health. Here the CDR3 reads CASTDNPTYNEQFF. The CDR3 nucleotides are TGCGCCAGCACTGACAACCCCACCTACAATGAGCAGTTCTTC.